Below are 21 T cell receptor beta chains sequenced from a single sample in a study of regulatory T cells in long-lasting Graves disease. Arm-PCR of CDR3 regions with iRepertoire HTBI primers generated TCR beta libraries. A single record per CDR3 protein comes from TCRdb applying MiXCR to the multiplex PCR reads. The sample yields roughly 420,000 distinct CDR3 sequences, about a sixth seen once. Time point in this sample: newly diagnosed GD, antithyroid drugs for less than 3 months. There was RNA extracted from PBMCs, and the TCR library was made from it. The data were also submitted as part of a second study, on T cells in Graves' hyperthyroidism and ophthalmopathy.

The material was peripheral blood mononuclear cells (PBMCs), obtained at new diagnosis, from a patient treated with antithyroid drugs. The receptors shown here come from a woman younger than 30 with Graves disease.

There are many counts of this clonotype. The gene calls are TRBV13 and TRBJ1-2, with TRBD1 matching 8 bases. Germline loops: CDR1 PRHDT, CDR2 FYEKMQ (reference sequence). V lost 4 bases to trimming and J lost 6 bases; unmatched junction nucleotides: 10. The CDR3 consists of 15 residues. The CDR3 here is CASSSNGQGGDGYTF. CDR3 bases: TGTGCCAGCAGCTCAAACGGACAGGGTGGTGATGGCTACACCTTC.

This clonotype has ten or more counts. The DNA of the CDR3 is TGTGCCAGCAGTCACCTACAGGGGTACCAAGAGACCCAGTACTTC. Translating it yields CASSHLQGYQETQYF. The rearrangement links TRBV25-1 to TRBJ2-5; 7 positions match TRBD1. Germline V CDR1 and CDR2: MGHDK, SYGVNS. The CDR3 is 15 amino acids. V was pared by 5 bases and J by 0 bases, with 6 bases of the junction left unmatched.

A note on this clonotype: The junction departs from germline at one end; a sequencing error may be responsible. The CDR3 reads CASRRKKDSPLYF. The CDR3 DNA follows: TGTGCCAGCAGGCGAAAGAAGGATTCACCCCTCTACTTT. The chain joins TRBV7-6 to TRBJ1-6; D is uncertain. Germline lookup yields CDR1 SGHVS and CDR2 FNYEAQ. CDR3 length equals 13 residues.

This clonotype appeared a few times. V is TRBV3-1 and J is TRBJ1-1; a weak D match, TRBD1 (6 bases). CDR1 is LGHDT and CDR2 is YNNKEL in the germline V gene (reference sequence). Trimming removed 4 bases at V and 0 bases at J, with 12 bases between. This CDR3 has 15 residues. The CDR3 coding sequence is TGTGCCAGCAGCCGGGCAGGGGTCATGAACACTGAAGCTTTCTTT. Protein: CASSRAGVMNTEAFF. The complete variable domain, with remaining parts taken from reference TRBV3-1 and TRBJ1-1, reads DTAVSQTPKYLVTQMGNDKSIKCEQNLGHDTMYWYKQDSKKFLKIMFSYNNKELIINETVPNRFSPKSPDKAHLNLHINSLELGDSAVYFCASSRAGVMNTEAFFGQGTRLTVV.

This clonotype was seen a handful of times. The chain carries TRBV19 and TRBJ2-1; 8 nucleotides line up with TRBD2. J was trimmed by 0 bases and V by 4 bases; bases with no gene match: 5. The CDR3 runs to 16 residues. Germline CDR1 and CDR2: LNHDA and SQIVND (reference sequence). The CDR3 bases are TGTGCCAGTAGTACTGTAGGACTAGCCTCCTACAATGAGCAGTTCTTC. Amino acids: CASSTVGLASYNEQFF.

Ten or more counts support this clonotype. The V gene is TRBV2, the J gene TRBJ2-5; no firm D call. Germline V gene sequence: CDR1 SNHLY, CDR2 FYNNEI. V lost 5 bases and J 2 bases, leaving 6 bases between the germline ends. The CDR3 sequence is 12 residues long. DNA for the CDR3: TGTGCCAGCAGTCGACCTCAAGAGACCCAGTACTTC. Translation gives CASSRPQETQYF.

The table lists this clonotype with many counts. This chain links TRBV6-1 with TRBJ2-1, with a tentative D call TRBD2 (6 bases). The CDR3 consists of 17 residues. V lost 2 bases to trimming and J lost 6 bases, with 20 bases between them. Germline V gene sequence: CDR1 MNHNS, CDR2 SASEGT. CDR3 coding DNA: TGTGCCAGCAGTGAACAGAGAGTTCGGGAGAGTGGCAATGAGCAGTTCTTC. This gives the protein CASSEQRVRESGNEQFF.

The table lists this clonotype with many counts. This sequence joins TRBV11-2 and TRBJ2-1, with D maybe TRBD2 (6 bases). The germline V gene has CDR1 SGHAT and CDR2 FQNNGV. The CDR3 totals 14 residues. V lost 0 bases to trimming and J lost 9 bases, with 12 bases between them. The CDR3 loop is CASSLEAGSGEQFF. For the CDR3, the DNA is TGTGCCAGCAGCTTAGAGGCGGGGTCGGGTGAGCAGTTCTTC.

The sample holds many counts of this clonotype. The V call is TRBV29-1, the J call TRBJ2-7, with D perhaps TRBD2 (6 bases). Trimming took off 7 bases at V and 0 bases at J, with 10 bases between the two ends. The CDR3 totals 12 residues. CDR1 SQVTM and CDR2 ANQGSEA come from the germline V gene. The chain's CDR3 is CSGMGGSYEQYF. Written as DNA, the CDR3 is TGCAGCGGGATGGGAGGCTCCTACGAGCAGTACTTC.

This clonotype was detected ten times or more. This chain links TRBV20-1 with TRBJ1-1; D is unresolved. In germline, CDR1 is DFQATT, CDR2 SNEGSKA (reference sequence). Trimming cost V 2 bases and J 4 bases, with 11 bases left between them. CDR3 length: 13 residues. The CDR3 bases are TGCAGTGCTAGACCCTCCAGCGCCACTGAAGCTTTCTTT. Protein product: CSARPSSATEAFF.

This clonotype occurred many times. CDR3 DNA: TGTGCCAGCAGTTCAAGTGGGGGTGTAAGGGCGGGCGCTGAAGCTTTCTTT. It yields the protein CASSSSGGVRAGAEAFF. The chain carries TRBV7-2 and TRBJ1-1; tentatively, D is TRBD1 (5 bases). The CDR3 runs 17 residues. Germline V gene sequence: CDR1 SGHTA, CDR2 FQGNSA. V was cut by 6 bases and J by 6 bases, with 26 bases left in between.

This clonotype occurred many times. The chain couples TRBV7-2 to TRBJ1-2; 7 bases agree with TRBD1. The CDR3 runs 13 residues. Trimming removed 5 bases from V and 8 bases from J; junction bases left unmatched: 8. CDR1 is SGHTA and CDR2 is FQGNSA in the germline V gene. The CDR3 reads CASSTRTGGGYTF. The CDR3 DNA reads TGTGCCAGCAGCACAAGGACAGGCGGAGGCTACACCTTC.

This clonotype was counted ten times or more. V is TRBV30 and J is TRBJ1-2; D is ambiguous. This CDR3 contains 13 residues. Germline loops: CDR1 GTSNPN, CDR2 SVGIG (reference sequence). Trimming removed 5 bases from V and 7 bases from J, with 17 bases in between. CDR3 DNA: TGTGCCTGGGGAGGACGTAACCCTCTTGGCTACACCTTC. Translated, it gives CAWGGRNPLGYTF.

This clonotype was seen only a few times. This chain links TRBV3-1 with TRBJ2-1, with D possibly TRBD2 on 5 matching bases. The J call may not be correct, given that the DNA end is closer to TRBJ2-5. This CDR3 is 14 amino acids long. CDR1 is LGHDT, CDR2 YNNKEL, per germline (reference sequence). The CDR3, as DNA: TGTGCCAGCAGCCAAGTTACGGGAATGGAGACCCAGTACTTC. Protein product: CASSQVTGMETQYF.

The chain employs TRBV3-1 and TRBJ2-1; 8 nucleotides agree with TRBD2. Germline V CDR1 and CDR2: LGHDT, YNNKEL (reference sequence). Losses at the gene ends were 1 base for V and 9 bases for J; bases not matched to a gene: 17. The CDR3 sequence is 18 residues long. The CDR3 here is CASSQVPTVGGRLIEQFF. The CDR3 region has the DNA TGTGCCAGCAGCCAAGTTCCTACCGTTGGCGGGAGGTTAATTGAGCAGTTCTTC.

The gene calls are TRBV7-8 and TRBJ1-1; TRBD1 agrees at 11 bases. V was pared by 5 bases and J by 4 bases, with 3 bases of the junction left unmatched. The germline CDR1 and CDR2 sequences are SGHVS and FQNEAQ. The CDR3 length is 14 residues. The CDR3 DNA follows: TGTGCCAGCAGCGGACAGGGGGCTGTCACTGAAGCTTTCTTT. This gives the protein CASSGQGAVTEAFF.

This clonotype has a handful of counts. The chain carries TRBV6-1 and TRBJ1-4; D ambiguous. Per the germline V gene, CDR1 is MNHNS and CDR2 is SASEGT. The CDR3 is 12 residues long. V was cut by 8 bases and J by 8 bases, with 12 bases left in between. Written as DNA, the CDR3 is TGTGCCAGCTACTCACACCCCGAAAAACTGTTTTTT. Protein sequence: CASYSHPEKLFF.

This clonotype appeared many times. The chain joins TRBV18 to TRBJ2-5; D unclear. CDR1 is KGHSH and CDR2 is LQKENI in the germline V gene. The V end lost 4 bases, the J end lost 4 bases, and 10 bases lay between the germline ends. The CDR3 runs 13 residues. This CDR3 is CASSRDTAETQYF. The CDR3 DNA sequence: TGTGCCAGCTCACGAGACACGGCAGAGACCCAGTACTTC. Supplemented by reference TRBV18 and TRBJ2-5, the full variable domain reads NAGVMQNPRHLVRRRGQEARLRCSPMKGHSHVYWYRQLPEEGLKFMVYLQKENIIDESGMPKERFSAEFPKEGPSILRIQQVVRGDSAAYFCASSRDTAETQYFGPGTRLLVL.

The CDR3 is CASSNRLAPNTGELFF. DNA for the CDR3: TGTGCCAGCAGCAATCGACTAGCCCCAAACACCGGGGAGCTGTTTTTT. This chain connects TRBV9 to TRBJ2-2; 7 nucleotides match TRBD2. The CDR3 runs to 16 residues. The trim removed 4 bases at V and 2 bases at J, leaving 8 bases unmatched. CDR1 is SGDLS, CDR2 YYNGEE, per germline.

This clonotype was observed many times. CDR3 amino acids: CASSDRPNTEAFF. Here the CDR3 DNA reads TGTGCCAGCAGCGATCGACCCAACACTGAAGCTTTCTTT. The chain couples TRBV6-1 to TRBJ1-1; D unresolved. Deletions cut 6 bases from V and 2 bases from J, with 10 bases between. This CDR3 is 13 amino acids long. Germline-derived CDR1 and CDR2 are MNHNS and SASEGT.

The chain joins TRBV11-3 to TRBJ2-5; D is uncertain. Germline CDR1 reads SGHNT; CDR2 reads YENEEA. Between the trimmed V and J ends, which lost 1 base and 5 bases, there was a span of 8 bases. CDR3 length: 13 residues. The CDR3 is CASSLGLRETQYF. DNA for the CDR3: TGTGCCAGCAGCTTAGGCCTGCGGGAGACCCAGTACTTC.